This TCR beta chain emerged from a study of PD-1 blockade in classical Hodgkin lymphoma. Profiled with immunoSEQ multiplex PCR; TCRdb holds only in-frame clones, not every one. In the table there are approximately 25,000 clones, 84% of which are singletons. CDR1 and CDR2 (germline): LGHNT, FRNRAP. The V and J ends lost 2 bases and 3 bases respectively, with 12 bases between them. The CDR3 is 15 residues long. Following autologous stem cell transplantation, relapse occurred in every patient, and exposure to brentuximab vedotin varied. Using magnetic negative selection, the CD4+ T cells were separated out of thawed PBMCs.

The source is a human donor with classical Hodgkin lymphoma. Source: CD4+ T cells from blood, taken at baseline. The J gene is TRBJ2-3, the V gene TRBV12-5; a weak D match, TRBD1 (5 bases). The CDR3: CASGLWGQGTDTQYF. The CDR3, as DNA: TGTGCTAGTGGTTTGTGGGGCCAAGGTACAGATACGCAGTATTTT.